The present T cell receptor beta chain was sequenced within a study of shared clonotypes between healthy human individuals. From germline, CDR1 is SGHVS and CDR2 FQNEAQ. The CDR3 extends over 15 amino acids. Trimming took 4 bases from V and 8 from J; bases not matched to a gene: 10. Measured with immunoSEQ multiplex PCR; TCRdb has only the in-frame clones, and not every one. The sample includes about 1.5 million clones, 95% to 99% of them seen just once. The TCR originated in a man aged 25 to 40 in good health. V is TRBV7-8 and J is TRBJ2-1; 8 bases fit TRBD1. The specimen was naive CD4+ T cells sorted from blood. Subset specified: CD45RA+ positively selected. For the CDR3, the DNA is TGTGCCAGCAGCTCGGGGCAGGGGGCGATGGATGAGCAGTTCTTC. The encoded protein is CASSSGQGAMDEQFF.